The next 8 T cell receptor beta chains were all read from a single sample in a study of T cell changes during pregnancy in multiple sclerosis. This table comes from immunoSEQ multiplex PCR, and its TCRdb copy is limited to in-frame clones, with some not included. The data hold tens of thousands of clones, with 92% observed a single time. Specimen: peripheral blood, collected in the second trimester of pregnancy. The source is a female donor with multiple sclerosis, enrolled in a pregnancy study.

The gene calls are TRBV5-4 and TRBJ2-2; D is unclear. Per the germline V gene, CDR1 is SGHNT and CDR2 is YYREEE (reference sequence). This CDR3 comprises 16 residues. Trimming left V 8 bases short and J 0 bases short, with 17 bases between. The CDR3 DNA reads TGTGCCAGTAGCCGGCCACGCGGAGCGAACACCGGGGAGCTGTTTTTT. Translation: CASSRPRGANTGELFF.

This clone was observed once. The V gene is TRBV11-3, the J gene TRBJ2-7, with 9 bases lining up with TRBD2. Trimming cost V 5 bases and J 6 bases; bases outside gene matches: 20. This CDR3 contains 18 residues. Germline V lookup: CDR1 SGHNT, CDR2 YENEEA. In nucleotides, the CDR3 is TGTGCCAGCAGCGCCACGGGACTAGCCTCCGCCACCCGCCGCGAGCAGTACTTC. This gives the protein CASSATGLASATRREQYF. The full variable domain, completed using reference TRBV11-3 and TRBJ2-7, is EAGVVQSPRYKIIEKKQPVAFWCNPISGHNTLYWYLQNLGQGPELLIRYENEEAVDDSQLPKDRFSAERLKGVDSTLKIQPAELGDSAVYLCASSATGLASATRREQYFGPGTRLTVT.

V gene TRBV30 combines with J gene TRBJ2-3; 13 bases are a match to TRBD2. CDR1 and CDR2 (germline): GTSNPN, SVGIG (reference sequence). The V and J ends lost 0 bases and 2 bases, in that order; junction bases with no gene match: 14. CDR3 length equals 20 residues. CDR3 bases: TGTGCCTGGAGTGTACCGGGACTAGCGGGGCGCAGCTACTACACAGATACGCAGTATTTT. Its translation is CAWSVPGLAGRSYYTDTQYF.

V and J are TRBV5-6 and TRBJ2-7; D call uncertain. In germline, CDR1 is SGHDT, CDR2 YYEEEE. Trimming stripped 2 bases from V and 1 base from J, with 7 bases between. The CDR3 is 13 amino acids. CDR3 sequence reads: CASSFVSSYEQYF. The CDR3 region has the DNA TGTGCCAGCAGCTTTGTCAGTTCCTACGAGCAGTACTTC. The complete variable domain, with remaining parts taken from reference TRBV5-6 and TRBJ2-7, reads DAGVTQSPTHLIKTRGQQVTLRCSPKSGHDTVSWYQQALGQGPQFIFQYYEEEERQRGNFPDRFSGHQFPNYSSELNVNALLLGDSALYLCASSFVSSYEQYFGPGTRLTVT.

As DNA, the CDR3 is TGTGCCAGCAGCGCCCCGAGCACTGAAGCTTTCTTT. Translating it yields CASSAPSTEAFF. This chain links TRBV7-9 with TRBJ1-1; no clear D gene. Trimming removed 5 bases from V and 4 bases from J, with 8 bases in between. CDR1 SEHNR and CDR2 FQNEAQ come from the germline V gene (reference sequence). The CDR3 consists of 12 residues.

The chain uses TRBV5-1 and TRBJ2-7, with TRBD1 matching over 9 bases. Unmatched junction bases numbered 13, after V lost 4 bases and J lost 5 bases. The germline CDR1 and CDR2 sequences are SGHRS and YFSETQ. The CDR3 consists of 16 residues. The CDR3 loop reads CASSRERGQGFNEQYF. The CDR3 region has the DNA TGCGCCAGCAGCCGAGAACGAGGACAGGGGTTCAACGAGCAGTACTTC.

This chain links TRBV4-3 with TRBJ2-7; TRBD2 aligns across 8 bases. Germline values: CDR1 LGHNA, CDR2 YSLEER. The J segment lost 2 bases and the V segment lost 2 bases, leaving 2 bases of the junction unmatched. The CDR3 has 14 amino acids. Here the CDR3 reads CASSQTSGTYEQYF. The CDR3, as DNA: TGCGCCAGCAGCCAAACTAGCGGAACCTACGAGCAGTACTTC.

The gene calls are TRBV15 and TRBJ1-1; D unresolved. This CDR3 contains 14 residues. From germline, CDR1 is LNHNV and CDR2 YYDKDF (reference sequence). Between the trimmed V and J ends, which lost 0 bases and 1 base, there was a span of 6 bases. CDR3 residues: CATSREAENTEAFF. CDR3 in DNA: TGTGCCACCAGCAGAGAAGCGGAGAACACTGAAGCTTTCTTT.